The next 25 T cell receptor beta chains were all read from a single sample in a study of blood T cell repertoires in COVID-19. Clones were read by immunoSEQ multiplex PCR, and TCRdb kept only the in-frame ones, dropping some. Of fewer than 300,000 clones in the sample, approximately 90% were seen once. The specimen was peripheral blood. The receptors were gathered from a young woman with COVID-19, enrolled during active disease.

The V call is TRBV19, the J call TRBJ2-7; 9 nucleotides match TRBD1. Unmatched junction bases numbered 7, after V lost 4 bases and J lost 6 bases. The CDR3 is 14 amino acids. Germline CDR1 LNHDA, CDR2 SQIVND (reference sequence). The CDR3 spells CASSTGQGRGEQYF. CDR3 nucleotides: TGTGCCAGTAGTACCGGACAGGGGAGAGGCGAGCAGTACTTC. Looking up the rest from reference TRBV19 and TRBJ2-7 gives the full variable domain: DGGITQSPKYLFRKEGQNVTLSCEQNLNHDAMYWYRQDPGQGLRLIYYSQIVNDFQKGDIAEGYSVSREKKESFPLTVTSAQKNPTAFYLCASSTGQGRGEQYFGPGTRLTVT.

The gene calls are TRBV5-1 and TRBJ2-3; D is unresolved. The CDR3 is 15 amino acids. Germline V gene lookup returns CDR1 SGHRS and CDR2 YFSETQ. V gave up 0 bases and J gave up 0 bases, with 8 bases separating them. CDR3 amino acids: CASSLVAASTDTQYF. In DNA, the CDR3 is TGCGCCAGCAGCTTGGTGGCGGCAAGCACAGATACGCAGTATTTT.

Notes on this clone: Other nucleotide sequences from this sample produce the same CDR3. The genes are TRBV18 and TRBJ1-2; 7 nucleotides line up with TRBD1. Unmatched junction bases numbered 3, after V lost 3 bases and J lost 2 bases. CDR3 length: 14 amino acids. Per the germline V gene, CDR1 is KGHSH and CDR2 is LQKENI. CDR3 in DNA: TGTGCCAGCTCACCGGGACAGACAAACTATGGCTACACCTTC. Its protein is CASSPGQTNYGYTF.

This clone has a handful of counts. V is TRBV7-3 and J is TRBJ2-1; D gene uncertain. This CDR3 contains 15 residues. The V end was cut by 5 bases, the J end by 0 bases, with 11 bases between. Germline CDR1 reads SGHTA; CDR2 reads FQGTGA. In DNA form, the CDR3 reads TGTGCCAGCAGCGCCCTAGGCGTCTCCTACAATGAGCAGTTCTTC. It is translated as CASSALGVSYNEQFF.

Details on this clone: One end of the junction is discordant with germline, which a read error may explain. The V gene is TRBV7-4, the J gene TRBJ2-7; possibly TRBD1 for D (5 bases). The germline V gene encodes CDR1 SGHVT and CDR2 SQSDAQ. The CDR3 runs 9 residues. The CDR3 bases are TGTGCCAGCAGCGACCGACAGAACTTC. This codes for CASSDRQNF.

This sequence joins TRBV6-6 and TRBJ1-4, with 7 bases matching TRBD1. CDR3 length: 15 amino acids. The germline CDR1 and CDR2 sequences are MNHNY and SVGAGI (reference sequence). The J segment lost 8 bases and the V segment lost 2 bases, leaving 8 bases of the junction unmatched. The CDR3 DNA follows: TGTGCCAGCAGTTACATCTCCCAGGGGGGAGAAAAACTGTTTTTT. As protein: CASSYISQGGEKLFF.

Only one count was recorded for this clone. The chain uses TRBV19 and TRBJ1-2; no definite D call. V shed 1 base and J shed 7 bases, with 13 bases lying between them. The germline V gene encodes CDR1 LNHDA and CDR2 SQIVND (reference sequence). The CDR3 totals 14 residues. As DNA, the CDR3 is TGTGCCAGTAGTATAGGACTCAATTTGGCTGGCTACACCTTC. It translates to CASSIGLNLAGYTF.

This chain joins TRBV29-1 and TRBJ2-1; 10 nucleotides line up with TRBD2. The germline gives CDR1 SQVTM, CDR2 ANQGSEA. Germline trimming cut 4 bases from V and 7 bases from J; bases unmatched to any gene: 7. The CDR3 length is 14 residues. In nucleotides, the CDR3 is TGCAGCGTTGCGGTAGCGGGAGGCGGGAATGAGCAGTTCTTC. Residues: CSVAVAGGGNEQFF.

V and J are TRBV28 and TRBJ2-7; a possible D gene is TRBD2 (5 bases). Germline assignment: CDR1 MDHEN and CDR2 SYDVKM. This CDR3 spans 15 amino acids. V dropped 6 bases and J dropped 5 bases, with 20 bases sitting between them. CDR3 protein: CASRPTSPLPDEQYF. The DNA of the CDR3 is TGTGCCAGCAGGCCTACTAGTCCCCTTCCTGACGAGCAGTACTTC.

This clone has just one count. The chain couples TRBV19 to TRBJ1-2; D might be TRBD1 (5 bases). Germline CDR1 is LNHDA and CDR2 is SQIVND (reference sequence). The germline V and J ends were trimmed by 6 bases and 7 bases, with 15 bases remaining between them. The CDR3 covers 13 residues. CDR3 sequence reads: CASSATGQSGYTF. The DNA of the CDR3 is TGTGCCAGTAGCGCTACAGGACAATCTGGCTACACCTTC.

The rearrangement joins TRBV6-5 to TRBJ2-7; perhaps TRBD1 as D (5 bases). This CDR3 contains 13 residues. Germline CDR1 is MNHEY and CDR2 is SVGAGI. Trimming took off 5 bases at V and 4 bases at J, with 12 bases between the two ends. The CDR3 spells CASSLRTSYEQYF. CDR3 bases: TGTGCCAGCAGTCTCCGGACAAGTTACGAGCAGTACTTC.

The V and J genes are TRBV6-5 and TRBJ1-6; 7 nucleotides line up with TRBD1. The junction had 10 bases not matched to a gene; V was cut back by 10 bases and J by 10 bases. The germline CDR1 and CDR2 sequences are MNHEY and SVGAGI. The CDR3 covers 13 residues. The CDR3 region has the DNA TGTGCCACCCTACTGACAGGGTCATCACCCCTCCACTTT. The encoded protein is CATLLTGSSPLHF.

This chain connects TRBV7-8 to TRBJ1-2; TRBD1 matches at 8 bases. Losses at the gene ends were 5 bases for V and 6 bases for J; bases not matched to a gene: 11. Germline V gene data show CDR1 as SGHVS and CDR2 as FQNEAQ. The CDR3 sequence is 15 residues long. CDR3 in amino acids: CASSQRTGLGHGYTF. The CDR3, as DNA: TGTGCCAGCAGCCAACGGACAGGGCTGGGCCATGGCTACACCTTC.

The chain combines TRBV5-1 with TRBJ1-3, with 9 bases fitting TRBD1. CDR1 and CDR2 from the germline V gene are SGHRS and YFSETQ. V shed 7 bases, J shed 4 bases, and the junction held 3 bases outside the gene matches. CDR3 size: 13 residues. CDR3 sequence reads: CASRDREGNTIYF. The CDR3 bases are TGCGCCAGCCGGGACAGGGAAGGAAACACCATATATTTT.

The chain has TRBV18 and TRBJ1-2; TRBD1 aligns across 12 bases. In germline, CDR1 is KGHSH, CDR2 LQKENI. There are 14 residues in the CDR3. Trimming cost V 3 bases and J 6 bases; bases outside gene matches: 2. The CDR3 sequence is CASSPGTGGNGYTF. The CDR3 nucleotides are TGTGCCAGCTCACCCGGGACAGGGGGCAATGGCTACACCTTC.

This rearrangement joins TRBV29-1 to TRBJ1-1; D perhaps matches TRBD1 (6 bases). This CDR3 spans 13 amino acids. V dropped 6 bases and J dropped 3 bases, with 14 bases sitting between them. CDR1 SQVTM and CDR2 ANQGSEA come from the germline V gene. In DNA, the CDR3 is TGCAGCGTGCAGGGGCGGGCGCACACTGAAGCTTTCTTT. Translated, it gives CSVQGRAHTEAFF.

The V call is TRBV12-3 or TRBV12-4, the J call TRBJ1-5; D is unclear. V dropped 3 bases and J dropped 4 bases, with 7 bases sitting between them. This CDR3 contains 13 residues. For the CDR3, the DNA is TGTGCCAGCAGTTTCACTGAAAATCAGCCCCAGCATTTT. It codes for CASSFTENQPQHF.

The gene calls are TRBV6-6 and TRBJ2-2; 11 bases match TRBD2. Germline CDR1 MNHNY, CDR2 SVGAGI (reference sequence). This CDR3 contains 16 residues. Germline trimming cut 7 bases from V and 4 bases from J; bases unmatched to any gene: 8. The DNA for the CDR3 is TGTGCCAGCAAACTAGCGGGAGTAGGTAGCACCGGGGAGCTGTTTTTT. It specifies CASKLAGVGSTGELFF.

This chain uses TRBV2 with TRBJ2-1; 8 nucleotides align to TRBD2. This CDR3 is built from 15 residues. Germline V gene lookup returns CDR1 SNHLY and CDR2 FYNNEI. V dropped 6 bases and J dropped 11; count of bases not matched to a gene: 15. The CDR3 bases are TGTGCCAGCAGCGGACCCGGGTTTAGCGGGAACCAGCAGTTCTTC. It is translated as CASSGPGFSGNQQFF. The full variable domain, in which reference TRBV2 and TRBJ2-1 provide the parts outside the CDR3, is EPEVTQTPSHQVTQMGQEVILRCVPISNHLYFYWYRQILGQKVEFLVSFYNNEISEKSEIFDDQFSVERPDGSNFTLKIRSTKLEDSAMYFCASSGPGFSGNQQFFGPGTRLTVL.

CDR3: CAGGGASGQPQHF. The CDR3, as DNA: TGTGCCGGAGGGGGGGCCTCGGGTCAGCCCCAGCATTTT. V and J are TRBV7-8 and TRBJ1-5; D possibly corresponds to TRBD1 (6 bases). CDR1 and CDR2 from the germline V gene are SGHVS and FQNEAQ. V dropped 11 bases and J dropped 6 bases, with 17 bases sitting between them. The CDR3 is made up of 13 amino acids.

The chain combines TRBV9 with TRBJ2-2; D remains ambiguous. CDR3 length equals 15 residues. The V gene lost 2 bases and the J gene lost 3 bases, with 11 bases spanning the gap. Germline values: CDR1 SGDLS, CDR2 YYNGEE. The CDR3 reads CASSVYRVDTGELFF. The DNA for the CDR3 is TGTGCCAGCAGCGTTTATCGGGTTGACACCGGGGAGCTGTTTTTT.

This clone has only one observation. The V gene is TRBV3-1 (or the pseudogene TRBV3-2), the J gene TRBJ1-3; no reliable D call. Looked up from germline, CDR1 is LGHDT and CDR2 is YNNKEL (reference sequence). Trimming took 4 bases from V and 0 from J, leaving 10 bases between them. CDR3 length: 15 amino acids. The CDR3 DNA sequence: TGTGCCAGCAGCCGACAAATAGTCTCTGGAAACACCATATATTTT. Residues: CASSRQIVSGNTIYF.

V is TRBV27 and J is TRBJ1-1; tentative D call: TRBD1 (5 bases). The CDR3 runs 13 residues. Germline CDR1 is MNHEY and CDR2 is SMNVEV (reference sequence). V was cut by 5 bases and J by 2 bases, with 9 bases left in between. CDR3: CASSETGNTEAFF. CDR3 DNA: TGTGCCAGCAGTGAAACAGGAAACACTGAAGCTTTCTTT.

The V gene is TRBV4-2, the J gene TRBJ2-7; D is unresolved. The germline V and J ends were trimmed by 4 bases and 0 bases, with 13 bases remaining between them. The CDR3 loop spans 15 amino acids. CDR1 and CDR2 from the germline V gene are LGHNA and YNFKEQ. The CDR3 here is CASSRPVEDSYEQYF. CDR3 DNA: TGTGCCAGCAGCCGTCCGGTTGAGGACTCCTACGAGCAGTACTTC.

The chain's CDR3 is CASSQESGGLSGNTIYF. As DNA, the CDR3 is TGCGCCAGCAGCCAAGAATCGGGAGGACTTTCTGGAAACACCATATATTTT. V gene TRBV4-1 combines with J gene TRBJ1-3; D ambiguous. The germline V gene encodes CDR1 MGHRA and CDR2 YSYEKL. With 0 bases removed from V and 1 base from J, the gap between germline ends came to 13 bases. This CDR3 is built from 17 residues.